A selection of T cell receptor beta chains follows, all from one sample in a study of chemoradiotherapy in HPV16-positive cancers. Here immunoSEQ multiplex PCR was the method, and the copy in TCRdb shows in-frame clones only, minus some. The sample records some 35,000 clones, roughly 90% being singletons. The sample was blood, taken from a patient who underwent chemoradiotherapy. Every receptor here comes from a human donor with HPV-associated anogenital cancer. The CDR3 runs from the conserved cysteine through the conserved F or W. D genes are given only for firm matches. Some rows mark clone size as missing; the rest say once, few, many or name a class of expanded clone.

v_call: TRBV30; j_call: TRBJ1-1; clone_size: -; d_call: -; cdr3_aa: CAWSWGGRNTEAFF; cdr3_nt: TGTGCCTGGAGTTGGGGCGGACGAAACACTGAAGCTTTCTTT
v_call: TRBV21-1; j_call: TRBJ1-4; clone_size: -; d_call: -; cdr3_aa: CASPAAADPLFF; cdr3_nt: TGTGCCAGCCCGGCCGCCGCTGATCCACTGTTTTTT
v_call: TRBV4-1; j_call: TRBJ1-2; clone_size: -; d_call: -; cdr3_aa: CASSQDNGYGYTF; cdr3_nt: TGCGCCAGCAGCCAAGATAACGGTTATGGCTACACCTTC
v_call: TRBV2; j_call: TRBJ2-5; clone_size: -; d_call: TRBD2; cdr3_aa: CASSNSGGLETQYF; cdr3_nt: TGTGCCAGCAGTAATAGCGGGGGGCTGGAGACCCAGTACTTC
v_call: TRBV5-4; j_call: TRBJ2-7; clone_size: -; d_call: TRBD2; cdr3_aa: CASSLSGGGLEQYF; cdr3_nt: TGTGCCAGCAGCCTGAGCGGGGGTGGCCTCGAGCAGTACTTC
v_call: TRBV5-1; j_call: TRBJ1-5; clone_size: -; d_call: -; cdr3_aa: CASSSGLGRAPYQPQHF; cdr3_nt: TGCGCCAGCAGCTCTGGGCTCGGCAGGGCTCCATATCAGCCCCAGCATTTT
v_call: TRBV19; j_call: TRBJ2-3; clone_size: -; d_call: TRBD1; cdr3_aa: CASSAGTGDSYTQYF; cdr3_nt: TGTGCCAGTAGTGCCGGGACAGGGGATAGCTATACGCAGTATTTT
v_call: TRBV5-1; j_call: TRBJ1-4; clone_size: -; d_call: -; cdr3_aa: CASSVGTAPTNEKLFF; cdr3_nt: TGCGCCAGCAGCGTAGGGACTGCCCCAACTAATGAAAAACTGTTTTTT
v_call: TRBV7-9; j_call: TRBJ1-2; clone_size: once; d_call: -; cdr3_aa: CASSFLGTGGYTF; cdr3_nt: TGTGCCAGCAGCTTTCTGGGTACTGGTGGCTACACCTTC
v_call: TRBV2; j_call: TRBJ1-1; clone_size: -; d_call: -; cdr3_aa: CASRRRGLEGTEAFF; cdr3_nt: TGTGCCAGCCGGCGCAGGGGTCTGGAGGGGACTGAAGCTTTCTTT
v_call: TRBV5-4; j_call: TRBJ2-7; clone_size: -; d_call: -; cdr3_aa: CASSLDRHEQYF; cdr3_nt: TGTGCCAGCAGCTTGGACAGACACGAGCAGTACTTC
v_call: TRBV7-9; j_call: TRBJ2-4; clone_size: -; d_call: -; cdr3_aa: CASSFLGRGSPIQYF; cdr3_nt: TGTGCCAGCAGCTTCCTGGGAAGGGGGAGTCCCATTCAGTACTTC
v_call: TRBV6-1; j_call: TRBJ1-1; clone_size: -; d_call: -; cdr3_aa: CASSVTRNTEAFF; cdr3_nt: TGTGCCAGCAGTGTAACACGAAACACTGAAGCTTTCTTT
v_call: TRBV6-5; j_call: TRBJ2-7; clone_size: -; d_call: -; cdr3_aa: CASSKDRTYEQYF; cdr3_nt: TGTGCCAGCAGCAAGGACAGAACCTACGAGCAGTACTTC
v_call: TRBV5-1; j_call: TRBJ2-1; clone_size: -; d_call: TRBD2; cdr3_aa: CASRLGGVQRGSEQFF; cdr3_nt: TGCGCCAGCAGGTTGGGTGGGGTACAGCGGGGAAGTGAGCAGTTCTTC
v_call: TRBV11-3; j_call: TRBJ2-5; clone_size: -; d_call: TRBD2; cdr3_aa: CASSHGLVVQYF; cdr3_nt: TGTGCCAGCAGCCATGGACTAGTGGTCCAGTACTTC
v_call: TRBV5-1; j_call: TRBJ2-3; clone_size: -; d_call: -; cdr3_aa: CASKLRMERDTQYF; cdr3_nt: TGCGCCAGCAAGCTGAGAATGGAGAGGGATACGCAGTATTTT
v_call: TRBV7-9; j_call: TRBJ1-5; clone_size: -; d_call: -; cdr3_aa: CASSSGRGGEHF; cdr3_nt: TGTGCCAGCAGCTCTGGGCGTGGGGGTGAGCATTTT
v_call: TRBV6-5; j_call: TRBJ1-6; clone_size: -; d_call: -; cdr3_aa: CASSYFSFSPLHF; cdr3_nt: TGTGCCAGCAGTTACTTCTCTTTCTCACCCCTCCACTTT
v_call: TRBV18; j_call: TRBJ1-1; clone_size: -; d_call: -; cdr3_aa: CASSPRAGDLNTEAFF; cdr3_nt: TGTGCCAGCTCACCACGGGCAGGGGACCTGAACACTGAAGCTTTCTTT
v_call: TRBV11-2; j_call: TRBJ1-5; clone_size: -; d_call: -; cdr3_aa: CASSLLGQPQHF; cdr3_nt: TGTGCCAGCAGCTTACTTGGTCAGCCCCAGCATTTT
v_call: TRBV18; j_call: TRBJ2-5; clone_size: -; d_call: TRBD2; cdr3_aa: CASRVPLAGGLGDQTQYF; cdr3_nt: TGTGCCAGCCGGGTCCCCCTAGCGGGGGGCCTCGGGGATCAGACCCAGTACTTC